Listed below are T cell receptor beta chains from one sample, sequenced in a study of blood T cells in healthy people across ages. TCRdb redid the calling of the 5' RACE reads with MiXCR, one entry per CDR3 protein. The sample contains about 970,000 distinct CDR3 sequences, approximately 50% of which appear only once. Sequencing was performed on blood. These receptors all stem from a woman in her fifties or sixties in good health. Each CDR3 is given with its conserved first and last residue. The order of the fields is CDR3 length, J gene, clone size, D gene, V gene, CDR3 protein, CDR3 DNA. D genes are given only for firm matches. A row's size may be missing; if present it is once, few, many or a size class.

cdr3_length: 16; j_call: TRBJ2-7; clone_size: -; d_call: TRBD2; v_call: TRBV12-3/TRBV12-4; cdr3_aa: CASSSRWTSGYNEQYF; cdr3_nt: TGTGCCAGCAGTTCCAGATGGACTAGCGGCTACAATGAGCAGTACTTC
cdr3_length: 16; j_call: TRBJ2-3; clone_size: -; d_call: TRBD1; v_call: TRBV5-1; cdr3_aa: CASSLEGAGTGDTQYF; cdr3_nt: TGCGCCAGCAGCTTGGAAGGAGCGGGGACAGGGGATACGCAGTATTTT
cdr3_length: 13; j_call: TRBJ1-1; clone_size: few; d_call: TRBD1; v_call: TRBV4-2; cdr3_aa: CASSQADRAEAFF; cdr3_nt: TGTGCCAGCAGCCAGGCGGACAGGGCTGAAGCTTTCTTT
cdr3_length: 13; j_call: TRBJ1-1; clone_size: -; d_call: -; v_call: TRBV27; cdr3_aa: CTSSGGLSRSAFF; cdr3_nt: TGTACCAGCAGTGGGGGACTGTCCCGGTCTGCTTTCTTT
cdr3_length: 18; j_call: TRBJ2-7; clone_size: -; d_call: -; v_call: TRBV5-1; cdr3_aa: CASSLGGSRGHVRDEQYF; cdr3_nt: TGCGCCAGCAGCTTGGGTGGTTCGAGAGGCCACGTCCGGGACGAGCAGTACTTC
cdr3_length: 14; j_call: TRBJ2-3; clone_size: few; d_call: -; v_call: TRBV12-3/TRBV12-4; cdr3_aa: CASSGPSYTDTQYF; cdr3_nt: TGTGCCAGCAGTGGACCCTCTTACACAGATACGCAGTATTTT
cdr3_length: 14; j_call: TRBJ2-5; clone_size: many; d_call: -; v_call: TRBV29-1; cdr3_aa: CSVGPAERRETQYF; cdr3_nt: TGCAGCGTTGGTCCAGCGGAGAGAAGGGAGACCCAGTACTTC
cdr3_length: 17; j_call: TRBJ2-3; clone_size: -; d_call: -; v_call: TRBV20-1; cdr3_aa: CSAPEVTGRGFTDTQYF; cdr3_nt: TGCAGTGCTCCCGAGGTTACGGGACGGGGTTTCACAGATACGCAGTATTTT
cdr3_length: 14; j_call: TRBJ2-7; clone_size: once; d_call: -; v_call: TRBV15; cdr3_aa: CATSRDQNGYEQYF; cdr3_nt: TGTGCCACCAGCAGAGATCAAAACGGCTACGAGCAGTACTTC
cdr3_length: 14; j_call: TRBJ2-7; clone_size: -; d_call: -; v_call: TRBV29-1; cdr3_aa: CSVDAGPLYNEQYF; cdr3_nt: TGCAGCGTTGACGCAGGCCCTCTCTACAATGAGCAGTACTTC
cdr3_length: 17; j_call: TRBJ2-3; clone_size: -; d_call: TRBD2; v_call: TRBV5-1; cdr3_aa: CASSLLPSGGAADTQYF; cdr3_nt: TGCGCCAGCAGCTTGCTTCCGAGCGGGGGGGCCGCAGATACGCAGTATTTT
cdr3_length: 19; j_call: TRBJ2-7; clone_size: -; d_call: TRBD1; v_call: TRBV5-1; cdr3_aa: CASSLGTSKDRGINYEQYF; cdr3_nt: TGCGCCAGCAGCTTGGGCACTAGCAAGGACAGGGGGATTAACTACGAGCAGTACTTC
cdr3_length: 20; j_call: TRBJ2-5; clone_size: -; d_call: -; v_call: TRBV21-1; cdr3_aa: CASSKRPRQFLERPTYEQYF; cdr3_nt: TGTGCCAGCAGCAAAAGACCCCGACAGTTTCTCGAACGCCCGACCTACGAACAGTATTTC
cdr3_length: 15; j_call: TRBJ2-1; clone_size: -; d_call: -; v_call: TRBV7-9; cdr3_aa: CASSFSGGSSYEQFF; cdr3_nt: TGTGCCAGCAGCTTTTCAGGAGGATCGTCCTACGAGCAGTTCTTC
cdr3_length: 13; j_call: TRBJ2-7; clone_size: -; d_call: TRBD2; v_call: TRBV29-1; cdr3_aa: CSALAGGNNEQYF; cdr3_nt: TGCAGCGCGCTAGCGGGAGGGAACAATGAGCAGTACTTC
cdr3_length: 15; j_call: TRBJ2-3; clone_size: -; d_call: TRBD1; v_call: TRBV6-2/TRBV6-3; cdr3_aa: CASRPGTGFADTQYF; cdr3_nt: TGTGCCAGCAGACCGGGGACAGGGTTTGCAGATACGCAGTATTTT
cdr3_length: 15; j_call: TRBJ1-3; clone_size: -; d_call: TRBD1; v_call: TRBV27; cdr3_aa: CASRTHRGRGNTIYF; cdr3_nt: TGTGCCAGCAGAACTCACAGGGGACGGGGGAACACCATATATTTT
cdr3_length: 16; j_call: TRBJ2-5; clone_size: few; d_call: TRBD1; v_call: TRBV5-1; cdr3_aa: CASSSGTDINQETQYF; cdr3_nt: TGCGCCAGCAGCAGTGGGACAGACATAAACCAAGAGACCCAGTACTTC
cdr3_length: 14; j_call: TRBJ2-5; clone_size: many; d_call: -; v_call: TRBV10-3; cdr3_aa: CAISEGLTRETQYF; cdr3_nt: TGTGCCATCAGTGAGGGACTAACACGGGAGACCCAGTACTTC
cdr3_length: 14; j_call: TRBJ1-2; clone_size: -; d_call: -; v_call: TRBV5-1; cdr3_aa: CASSLGQESYGYTF; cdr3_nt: TGCGCCAGCAGCTTGGGTCAGGAGTCCTATGGCTACACCTTC
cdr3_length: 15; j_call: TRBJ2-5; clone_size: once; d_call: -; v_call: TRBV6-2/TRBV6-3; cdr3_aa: CASSYGGTEQETQYF; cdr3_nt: TGTGCCAGCAGTTACGGGGGGACAGAACAAGAGACCCAGTACTTC
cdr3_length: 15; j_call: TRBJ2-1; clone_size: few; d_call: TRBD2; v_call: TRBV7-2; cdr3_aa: CASSLSLADYNEQFF; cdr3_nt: TGTGCCAGCAGCTTAAGCCTAGCGGACTACAATGAGCAGTTCTTC
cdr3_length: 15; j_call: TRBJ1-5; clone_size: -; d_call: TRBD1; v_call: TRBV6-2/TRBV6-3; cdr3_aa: CASRTTGRGNQPQHF; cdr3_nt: TGTGCCAGCCGTACCACAGGCAGGGGGAATCAGCCCCAGCATTTT
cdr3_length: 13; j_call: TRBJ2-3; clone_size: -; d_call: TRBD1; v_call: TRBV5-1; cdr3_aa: CASRRQGPDTQYF; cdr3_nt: TGCGCCAGCCGACGACAGGGCCCAGATACGCAGTATTTT
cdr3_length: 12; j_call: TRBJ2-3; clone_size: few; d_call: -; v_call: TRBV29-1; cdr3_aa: CSVDRGADTQYF; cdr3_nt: TGCAGCGTTGACAGGGGGGCAGATACGCAGTATTTT
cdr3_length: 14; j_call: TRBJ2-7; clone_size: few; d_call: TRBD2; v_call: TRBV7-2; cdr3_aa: CASSSVAGHYEQYF; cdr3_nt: TGTGCCAGCAGCTCAGTAGCGGGCCACTACGAGCAGTACTTC
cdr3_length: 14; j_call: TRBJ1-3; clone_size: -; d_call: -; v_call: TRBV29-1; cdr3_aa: CSVVTANSGNTIYF; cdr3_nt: TGCAGCGTAGTGACAGCCAACTCTGGAAACACCATATATTTT
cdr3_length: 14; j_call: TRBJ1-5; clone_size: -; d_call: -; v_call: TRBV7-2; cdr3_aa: CASSFAGIDQPQHF; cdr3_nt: TGTGCCAGCAGCTTTGCCGGGATTGATCAGCCCCAGCATTTT
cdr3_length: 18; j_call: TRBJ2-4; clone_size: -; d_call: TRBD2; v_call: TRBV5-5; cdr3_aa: CASSVLSLAGIAKNIQYF; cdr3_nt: TGTGCCAGCAGCGTGCTCAGCCTAGCGGGGATAGCCAAAAACATTCAGTACTTC